The source of this T cell receptor (beta chain) is a study of radiation and T cells in renal cell carcinoma. The time point here: blood 4 weeks post-SBRT, at nephrectomy. Indicated treatment: 15 Gy SBRT to primary tumor, nephrectomy 4 weeks later. After SBRT, blood was collected at 2 and 4 weeks, plus baseline. A note on this clone: The antigen is undetermined.

Sequencing used immunoSEQ multiplex PCR; TCRdb keeps in-frame clones, though not all of them. The sample has 80,000 or so clones, 89% seen once. Study-wide results and caveats: Top tumor clonotypes rose in blood 2 weeks post-radiation, then contracted.

Germline CDR1 is LNHDA and CDR2 is SQIVND (reference sequence). CDR3 length: 12 residues. Trimming cost V 1 base and J 8 bases, with 8 bases left between them. This TCR derives from a woman aged 70 to 79 with renal cell carcinoma. This specimen consisted of blood, obtained from a patient whose treatment included radiotherapy and nephrectomy. This chain uses TRBV19 with TRBJ1-2; D gene unclear. CDR3 DNA sequence: TGTGCCAGTAGTATAGTGGAAGGGGGCTACACCTTC. This gives the protein CASSIVEGGYTF. Looking up the rest from reference TRBV19 and TRBJ1-2 gives the full variable domain: DGGITQSPKYLFRKEGQNVTLSCEQNLNHDAMYWYRQDPGQGLRLIYYSQIVNDFQKGDIAEGYSVSREKKESFPLTVTSAQKNPTAFYLCASSIVEGGYTFGSGTRLTVV.